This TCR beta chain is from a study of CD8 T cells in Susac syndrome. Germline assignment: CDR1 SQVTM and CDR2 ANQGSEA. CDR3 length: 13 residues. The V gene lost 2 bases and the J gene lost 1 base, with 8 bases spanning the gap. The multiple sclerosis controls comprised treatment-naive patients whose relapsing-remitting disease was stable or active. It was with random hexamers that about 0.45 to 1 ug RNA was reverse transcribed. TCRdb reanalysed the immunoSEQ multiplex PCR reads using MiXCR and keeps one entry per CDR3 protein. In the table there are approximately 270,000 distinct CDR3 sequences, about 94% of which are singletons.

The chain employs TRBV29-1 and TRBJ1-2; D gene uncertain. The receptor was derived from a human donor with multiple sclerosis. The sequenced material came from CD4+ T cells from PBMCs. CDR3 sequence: CSVEKWVNYGYTF. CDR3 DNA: TGCAGCGTTGAAAAGTGGGTTAACTATGGCTACACCTTC.